These T cell receptor beta chains were read from a single sample in a study of cytomegalovirus exposure and HLA in healthy donors. This table comes from immunoSEQ multiplex PCR, and its TCRdb copy is limited to in-frame clones, with some not included. The sample consists of fewer than 90,000 clones, about two thirds of them appearing once. Source material: PBMCs. The source is a man aged 35 to 55 in good health and CMV-seropositive. The CDR3 runs from the conserved cysteine through the conserved F or W. A D gene is named only where the DNA matches it firmly. Rows may omit the clone size; those that give it use once, few, many or a size class.

d_gene: NA
v_gene: TRBV2
j_gene: TRBJ1-3
abundance: NA
CDR3nt: TGTGCCAGCAGGCAGGTGGATGGAAACACCATATATTTT
CDR3aa: CASRQVDGNTIYF

d_gene: NA
v_gene: TRBV28
j_gene: TRBJ1-2
abundance: once
CDR3nt: TGTGCCAGCAGTTTATCCCCCCAGGGGATGACAGGCTATGGCTACACCTTC
CDR3aa: CASSLSPQGMTGYGYTF

d_gene: TRBD1
v_gene: TRBV30
j_gene: TRBJ2-1
abundance: NA
CDR3nt: TGTGCCTGGGGACAGGTGTATAATGAGCAGTTCTTC
CDR3aa: CAWGQVYNEQFF

d_gene: TRBD1
v_gene: TRBV29-1
j_gene: TRBJ1-2
abundance: few
CDR3nt: TGCAGCGTTGGGGGACAGCTTAACTATGGCTACACCTTC
CDR3aa: CSVGGQLNYGYTF

d_gene: NA
v_gene: TRBV6-5
j_gene: TRBJ1-2
abundance: NA
CDR3nt: TGTGCCAGCAGTTACACGGACCCAGGAGGCGGCTATGGCTACACCTTC
CDR3aa: CASSYTDPGGGYGYTF

d_gene: NA
v_gene: TRBV9
j_gene: TRBJ1-5
abundance: NA
CDR3nt: TGTGCCAGCAGCGTAGGTTCTGGGCAGCCCAATCAGCCCCAGCATTTT
CDR3aa: CASSVGSGQPNQPQHF

d_gene: NA
v_gene: TRBV7-8
j_gene: TRBJ1-3
abundance: NA
CDR3nt: TGTGCCAGCAGCTTAGTCGCTGGAAACACCATATATTTT
CDR3aa: CASSLVAGNTIYF

d_gene: NA
v_gene: TRBV12-5
j_gene: TRBJ2-5
abundance: once
CDR3nt: TGTGCTAGTGGTTTCTCCGGGGGCCAAGAGACCCAGTACTTC
CDR3aa: CASGFSGGQETQYF

d_gene: TRBD1
v_gene: TRBV5-4
j_gene: TRBJ2-7
abundance: few
CDR3nt: TGTGCCAGCAGCTCAAAAGACAGGGGGCTCTACGAGCAGTACTTC
CDR3aa: CASSSKDRGLYEQYF

d_gene: NA
v_gene: TRBV28
j_gene: TRBJ1-5
abundance: NA
CDR3nt: TGTGCCAGCAGTCCCGGGAGGCCCCAGCATTTT
CDR3aa: CASSPGRPQHF

d_gene: NA
v_gene: TRBV27
j_gene: TRBJ1-3
abundance: NA
CDR3nt: TGTGCCAGCAGTTTCAGCTCTGGAAACACCATATATTTT
CDR3aa: CASSFSSGNTIYF

d_gene: TRBD2
v_gene: TRBV7-3
j_gene: TRBJ2-5
abundance: NA
CDR3nt: TGTGCCAGCAGCCCCACGGGGGGGGGAGAGACCCAGTACTTC
CDR3aa: CASSPTGGGETQYF

d_gene: TRBD1
v_gene: TRBV5-4
j_gene: TRBJ1-2
abundance: NA
CDR3nt: TGTGCCAGCAGCACCGACAGGGCAGGCGGAGGCTACACCTTC
CDR3aa: CASSTDRAGGGYTF

d_gene: NA
v_gene: TRBV7-9
j_gene: TRBJ2-7
abundance: NA
CDR3nt: TGTGCCAGCAGCATGACCGAGGCCTCCTACGAGCAGTACTTC
CDR3aa: CASSMTEASYEQYF

d_gene: TRBD1
v_gene: TRBV7-2
j_gene: TRBJ1-1
abundance: NA
CDR3nt: TGTGCCAGCAGCATGACAGGGCGTCCCGAAGCTTTCTTT
CDR3aa: CASSMTGRPEAFF

d_gene: NA
v_gene: TRBV18
j_gene: TRBJ2-7
abundance: NA
CDR3nt: TGTGCCAGCTCACCGGACGGGGTTTCGCGGGCCCCCTTC
CDR3aa: CASSPDGVSRAPF

d_gene: TRBD2
v_gene: TRBV5-1
j_gene: TRBJ2-2
abundance: few
CDR3nt: TGCGCCAGCAGCGCATTAGCGGGAGCGGACACCGGGGAGCTGTTTTTT
CDR3aa: CASSALAGADTGELFF

d_gene: NA
v_gene: TRBV5-1
j_gene: TRBJ2-1
abundance: NA
CDR3nt: TGCGCCAGCAGCTTGGGGCAGGGGCCCTACAATGAGCAGTTCTTC
CDR3aa: CASSLGQGPYNEQFF

d_gene: TRBD2
v_gene: TRBV19
j_gene: TRBJ2-1
abundance: NA
CDR3nt: TGTGCCAGTAGTATCGCGGGAGGGCGCGAGCAGTTCTTC
CDR3aa: CASSIAGGREQFF

d_gene: TRBD1
v_gene: TRBV11-2
j_gene: TRBJ2-1
abundance: NA
CDR3nt: TGTGCCAGCAACTACAGGGGGCCAGGTGAGCAGTTCTTC
CDR3aa: CASNYRGPGEQFF

d_gene: TRBD1
v_gene: TRBV9
j_gene: TRBJ2-3
abundance: NA
CDR3nt: TGTGCCAGCAGCGGGAGGACAGGACGCACAGATACGCAGTATTTT
CDR3aa: CASSGRTGRTDTQYF

d_gene: NA
v_gene: TRBV5-4
j_gene: TRBJ2-6
abundance: NA
CDR3nt: TGTGCCAGCAGCTTGGGGCCAGGGATTGGTTTAGGTGGGGCCAACGTCCTGACTTTC
CDR3aa: CASSLGPGIGLGGANVLTF

d_gene: NA
v_gene: TRBV18
j_gene: TRBJ2-7
abundance: NA
CDR3nt: TGTGCCAGCTCACCACCGGGTGGGAGCTGGTACGAGCAGTACTTC
CDR3aa: CASSPPGGSWYEQYF

d_gene: TRBD2
v_gene: TRBV7-2
j_gene: TRBJ2-1
abundance: few
CDR3nt: TGTGCCAGCAGCCTTACCGGGACTAGTCTCCATGAGCAGTTCTTC
CDR3aa: CASSLTGTSLHEQFF

d_gene: TRBD1
v_gene: TRBV7-3
j_gene: TRBJ1-2
abundance: NA
CDR3nt: TGTGCCAGCAGCACACGACAGGGGAGCGGCTACACCTTC
CDR3aa: CASSTRQGSGYTF

d_gene: TRBD1
v_gene: TRBV5-1
j_gene: TRBJ2-5
abundance: NA
CDR3nt: TGCGCCAGTTTTATGACAGGGGGCGAGAAGACCCAGTACTTC
CDR3aa: CASFMTGGEKTQYF

d_gene: TRBD1
v_gene: TRBV13
j_gene: TRBJ1-1
abundance: once
CDR3nt: TGTGCCAGCAGCTTTGACAGGGTAACTCCTGAAGCTTTCTTT
CDR3aa: CASSFDRVTPEAFF

d_gene: TRBD1
v_gene: TRBV29-1
j_gene: TRBJ1-5
abundance: NA
CDR3nt: TGCAGCGCCGCAGGGGGCGACCAGCCCCAGCATTTT
CDR3aa: CSAAGGDQPQHF

d_gene: NA
v_gene: TRBV5-4
j_gene: TRBJ1-2
abundance: NA
CDR3nt: TGTGCCAGCAGCTTATACAGGGTTGACTATGGCTACACCTTC
CDR3aa: CASSLYRVDYGYTF

d_gene: TRBD1
v_gene: TRBV9
j_gene: TRBJ2-5
abundance: NA
CDR3nt: TGTGCCAGCAGCGTAGCCTTGGGACAGGCGGCTCAAGAGACCCAGTACTTC
CDR3aa: CASSVALGQAAQETQYF

d_gene: NA
v_gene: TRBV30
j_gene: TRBJ1-5
abundance: NA
CDR3nt: TGTGCCTGGAGTCCCGGGAATGGCAATCAGCCCCAGCATTTT
CDR3aa: CAWSPGNGNQPQHF

d_gene: NA
v_gene: TRBV28
j_gene: TRBJ1-4
abundance: NA
CDR3nt: TGTGCCAGCAGTTCCCAGGGGCAGGGAATCCGTGAAAAACTGTTTTTT
CDR3aa: CASSSQGQGIREKLFF